Listed here is a single T cell receptor (beta chain). The data originate from a study of blood T cell repertoires in COVID-19. Overall study context: The origin of the acute and convalescent COVID-19 samples was the United States, Italy and Spain. The cDNA or gDNA used as material had been derived from T cells, B-cell-depleted T cells, or PBMCs.

Source study methods: Estimates of nucleated cell counts were drawn from the amplification of reference gene primers. Here immunoSEQ multiplex PCR was the method, and the copy in TCRdb shows in-frame clones only, minus some. The DNA gave D and trimming, while V, J and clone size come from that table. Counted here are 300,000 to 350,000 clones, 83% occurring once; the ten biggest clones make up around 3%. Germline assignment: CDR1 MNHEY and CDR2 SVGAGI. The CDR3 consists of 15 residues. Trimming removed 4 bases from V and 2 bases from J, with 15 bases in between. The receptor was derived from a man aged 30 to 39 with active or convalescent COVID-19. The sequenced material came from peripheral blood. The V gene is TRBV6-5, the J gene TRBJ2-7; D perhaps matches TRBD1 (7 bases). The CDR3, as DNA: TGTGCCAGCAGTTGGCGGGACAGTGGGACCTACGAGCAGTACTTC. Translated: CASSWRDSGTYEQYF.